These 30 T cell receptor beta chains came from one sample sequenced in a study of graft-versus-host responses after intestinal transplantation. Which antigens these TCRs recognize remains unknown. Clones were read by immunoSEQ multiplex PCR, and TCRdb kept only the in-frame ones, dropping some. The top ten clones hold roughly 1% of a sample with about 100,000 clones, more than 75% of them seen once. The sequencing used unstimulated CD4+ T cells sorted from spleen or lymph node cells, collected before intestinal transplant. The receptor set was obtained from a human donor who received an intestinal transplant.

This chain uses TRBV19 with TRBJ2-1, with D perhaps TRBD2 (7 bases). The length of the CDR3 is 16 residues. The V gene lost 1 base and the J gene lost 3 bases, with 13 bases spanning the gap. Germline lookup yields CDR1 LNHDA and CDR2 SQIVND (reference sequence). The DNA of the CDR3 is TGTGCCAGTAGTATAGGTAGGGGGGGTGGCTACAATGAGCAGTTCTTC. It codes for CASSIGRGGGYNEQFF.

The chain uses TRBV2 and TRBJ2-2; the match to TRBD2 covers 8 bases. This CDR3 region has 16 residues. V lost 1 base to trimming and J lost 7 bases; unmatched junction nucleotides: 8. Germline V gene data show CDR1 as SNHLY and CDR2 as FYNNEI. The CDR3 coding sequence is TGTGCCAGCAGTGAAGTTGTGTCGGGAGGGTACGGGGAGCTGTTTTTT. This translates into CASSEVVSGGYGELFF.

Comments on this clone: One junction end disagrees with the germline gene, perhaps due to a read error. This rearrangement joins TRBV25-1 to TRBJ2-3; D is unresolved. The length of the CDR3 is 14 residues. Germline V gene data show CDR1 as MGHDK and CDR2 as SYGVNS. The CDR3 spells CATSDVSPPDTQYF. Here the CDR3 DNA reads TGTGCCACCAGTGATGTTTCCCCCCCAGATACGCAGTATTTT.

This clone was counted a few times. The J gene is TRBJ1-3, the V gene TRBV7-3; no reliable D call. Germline V gives CDR1 SGHTA, CDR2 FQGTGA. This CDR3 has 13 residues. The ends were cut back, 3 bases at V and 2 bases at J, with 5 bases in the middle. In DNA form, the CDR3 reads TGTGCCAGCAGCTTGAGTGCTGGAAACACCATATATTTT. This gives the protein CASSLSAGNTIYF. Using reference TRBV7-3 and TRBJ1-3 for the parts outside the CDR3, the full variable domain is GAGVSQTPSNKVTEKGKYVELRCDPISGHTALYWYRQSLGQGPEFLIYFQGTGAADDSGLPNDRFFAVRPEGSVSTLKIQRTERGDSAVYLCASSLSAGNTIYFGEGSWLTVV.

J is TRBJ2-2 and V is TRBV18; D is unclear. V dropped 1 base and J dropped 5 bases, with 11 bases sitting between them. CDR1 and CDR2 from the germline V gene are KGHSH and LQKENI. The CDR3 runs 15 residues. The CDR3 DNA is TGTGCCAGCTCACCACTACGTGATGTAACCGGGGAGCTGTTTTTT. Residues: CASSPLRDVTGELFF.

The chain joins TRBV10-3 to TRBJ2-3, with 9 bases aligning to TRBD1. With 6 bases clipped from V and 5 bases from J, the junction kept 9 bases outside the gene matches. CDR1 is ENHRY, CDR2 SYGVKD, per germline. This CDR3 has 15 residues. The CDR3 here is CAISQTGGGVDTQYF. In nucleotides, the CDR3 is TGTGCCATCAGCCAAACAGGGGGCGGAGTAGATACGCAGTATTTT.

The gene calls are TRBV18 and TRBJ2-7; D uncertain. The V end lost 3 bases, the J end lost 1 base, and 19 bases lay between the germline ends. CDR1 is KGHSH, CDR2 LQKENI, per germline. This CDR3 region has 17 residues. As DNA, the CDR3 is TGTGCCAGCTCACCTCCCAATGCACACCGTAAATCCTACGAGCAGTACTTC. It codes for CASSPPNAHRKSYEQYF.

The V and J genes are TRBV6-6 and TRBJ2-7, with 8 nucleotides matching TRBD1. The length of the CDR3 is 14 residues. CDR1 and CDR2 (germline): MNHNY, SVGAGI (reference sequence). J lost 2 bases, V lost 7 bases, and 7 bases had no gene match. This CDR3 is CASISGQGPYEQYF. In nucleotides, the CDR3 is TGTGCCAGCATCTCAGGACAGGGTCCCTACGAGCAGTACTTC.

The chain uses TRBV18 and TRBJ2-1, with TRBD2 as a possible D gene (6 bases). Between the trimmed V and J ends, which lost 3 bases and 4 bases, there was a span of 16 bases. CDR1 and CDR2 (germline): KGHSH, LQKENI. There are 16 residues in the CDR3. CDR3 nucleotides: TGTGCCAGCTCACCCGGGGGTATCGGATATTACAATGAGCAGTTCTTC. This translates into CASSPGGIGYYNEQFF. The variable domain in full, with the rest retrieved from reference TRBV18 and TRBJ2-1, is NAGVMQNPRHLVRRRGQEARLRCSPMKGHSHVYWYRQLPEEGLKFMVYLQKENIIDESGMPKERFSAEFPKEGPSILRIQQVVRGDSAAYFCASSPGGIGYYNEQFFGPGTRLTVL.

The chain is built from TRBV7-2 and TRBJ2-5; 7 bases align to TRBD1. The CDR3 runs to 15 residues. Germline V gene lookup returns CDR1 SGHTA and CDR2 FQGNSA. J gave up 0 bases and V 3 bases, and 4 bases lay outside the gene matches. CDR3 nucleotides: TGTGCCAGCAGCTTGGGACAGACCTACCAAGAGACCCAGTACTTC. As protein: CASSLGQTYQETQYF.

The chain carries TRBV29-1 and TRBJ2-5, with D maybe TRBD2 (5 bases). The CDR3 loop spans 13 amino acids. V lost 2 bases and J lost 3, with 10 bases in between. Germline V gene sequence: CDR1 SQVTM, CDR2 ANQGSEA. The CDR3 reads CSVELATKETQYF. The CDR3 DNA reads TGCAGCGTTGAACTAGCTACTAAAGAGACCCAGTACTTC.

This chain links TRBV2 with TRBJ1-2; TRBD1 aligns across 7 bases. This CDR3 has 14 amino acids. The germline V gene encodes CDR1 SNHLY and CDR2 FYNNEI. Trimming took 2 bases from V and 7 from J; bases not matched to a gene: 7. The CDR3 bases are TGTGCCAGCAGTGAACGGAACACAGGGGTTGGCTACACCTTC. It is translated as CASSERNTGVGYTF.

J is TRBJ1-1 and V is TRBV6-5; D is unresolved. The CDR3 has 13 amino acids. V lost 2 bases, J lost 1 base, and 5 bases lay in between. Germline V CDR1 and CDR2: MNHEY, SVGAGI. CDR3 coding DNA: TGTGCCAGCAGTTACGCGAGGAACACTGAAGCTTTCTTT. This sequence encodes CASSYARNTEAFF.

In DNA, the CDR3 is TGTGCCAGCAGTTACCAGGAGACAGGGGGAAAGCAGTACTTC. Its protein is CASSYQETGGKQYF. The rearrangement links TRBV6-6 to TRBJ2-7, with TRBD1 identical over 9 bases. V gave up 2 bases and J gave up 8 bases; unmatched junction bases: 7. The length of the CDR3 is 14 residues. Germline CDR1 and CDR2: MNHNY and SVGAGI (reference sequence).

The chain is built from TRBV27 and TRBJ1-2, with TRBD1 matching 11 bases. The V gene's germline CDR1 is MNHEY and CDR2 SMNVEV (reference sequence). V was pared by 5 bases and J by 5 bases, with 7 bases of the junction left unmatched. The CDR3 is 15 amino acids. This chain's CDR3 is CASSLGQGAGYGYTF. CDR3 coding DNA: TGTGCCAGCAGTCTCGGACAGGGGGCAGGTTATGGCTACACCTTC.

The rearrangement links TRBV10-2 to TRBJ1-2, with TRBD1 matching over 7 bases. The germline V gene has CDR1 WSHSY and CDR2 SAAADI. The CDR3 covers 12 residues. Trimming removed 6 bases from V and 7 bases from J; junction bases left unmatched: 5. CDR3 nucleotide sequence: TGCGCCAGCAGCGGGACAGAGACTGGCTACACCTTC. This encodes CASSGTETGYTF.

This chain uses TRBV11-1 with TRBJ1-6, with no clear D. Germline V CDR1 and CDR2: SGHAT, FQDESV (reference sequence). The ends were cut back, 3 bases at V and 5 bases at J, with 20 bases in the middle. This CDR3 spans 18 amino acids. The CDR3 loop is CASSFRDPRQADNSPLHF. CDR3 DNA: TGTGCCAGCAGCTTCCGCGACCCACGTCAAGCGGATAATTCACCCCTCCACTTT.

The rearrangement joins TRBV19 to TRBJ1-4; D is ambiguous. Trimming took off 4 bases at V and 9 bases at J, with 9 bases between the two ends. Germline V gives CDR1 LNHDA, CDR2 SQIVND (reference sequence). The CDR3 runs 12 residues. The CDR3 loop reads CASSTGPQKLFF. In DNA form, the CDR3 reads TGTGCCAGTAGTACCGGCCCGCAAAAACTGTTTTTT.

The rearrangement links TRBV19 to TRBJ2-2; 11 bases line up with TRBD2. The CDR3 has 18 amino acids. V shed 7 bases and J 3 bases; nucleotides not matched to a gene: 13. Germline assignment: CDR1 LNHDA and CDR2 SQIVND (reference sequence). The CDR3 coding sequence is TGTGCCAGTAAGCCCCTCCATAGCGGGAGGGCCCACACCGGGGAGCTGTTTTTT. It specifies CASKPLHSGRAHTGELFF.

The V call is TRBV6-5, the J call TRBJ1-3; a weak D match, TRBD1 (6 bases). This CDR3 is 13 amino acids long. Trimming removed 5 bases at V and 9 bases at J, with 14 bases between. Germline V gene lookup returns CDR1 MNHEY and CDR2 SVGAGI. The chain's CDR3 is CASSIQSGATIYF. The CDR3 DNA reads TGTGCCAGCAGTATACAGTCAGGGGCCACCATATATTTT.

The CDR3 is CSVARDKNTEAFF. The CDR3 nucleotides are TGCAGCGTTGCTAGGGACAAGAACACTGAAGCTTTCTTT. The chain uses TRBV29-1 and TRBJ1-1; possibly TRBD1 for D (6 bases). CDR3 length equals 13 residues. Germline values: CDR1 SQVTM, CDR2 ANQGSEA. Trimming took 4 bases from V and 1 from J, leaving 10 bases between them. The full variable domain, with the rest looked up from reference TRBV29-1 and TRBJ1-1, is SAVISQKPSRDICQRGTSLTIQCQVDSQVTMMFWYRQQPGQSLTLIATANQGSEATYESGFVIDKFPISRPNLTFSTLTVSNMSPEDSSIYLCSVARDKNTEAFFGQGTRLTVV.

The chain couples TRBV29-1 to TRBJ2-3; no clear D. The V and J ends lost 7 bases and 2 bases respectively, with 4 bases between them. The CDR3 runs to 10 residues. Germline assignment: CDR1 SQVTM and CDR2 ANQGSEA. This chain's CDR3 is CSANTDTQYF. The DNA of the CDR3 is TGCAGCGCTAACACAGATACGCAGTATTTT.

The chain links TRBV11-2 to TRBJ2-1; TRBD1 is a possible D gene (6 bases). V lost 5 bases, J lost 10 bases, and 24 bases lay in between. In germline, CDR1 is SGHAT, CDR2 FQNNGV. The CDR3 covers 16 residues. In DNA, the CDR3 is TGTGCCAGCAGCCTCGGGACAATCTCGGGGCATGGGGAGCAGTTCTTC. Amino acid sequence: CASSLGTISGHGEQFF.

This chain connects TRBV7-9 to TRBJ2-4, with D possibly being TRBD1 (5 bases). V shed 5 bases and J shed 8 bases, with 16 bases lying between them. CDR1 SEHNR and CDR2 FQNEAQ come from the germline V gene (reference sequence). CDR3 size: 14 residues. Here the CDR3 DNA reads TGTGCCAGCAGCCCCCCAGGGCCCCGGTACATTCAGTACTTC. This sequence encodes CASSPPGPRYIQYF.

J is TRBJ2-7 and V is TRBV4-2; tentatively, D is TRBD2 (6 bases). V lost 1 base, J lost 0 bases, and 28 bases lay in between. The V gene's germline CDR1 is LGHNA and CDR2 YNFKEQ. The CDR3 totals 21 residues. CDR3 nucleotide sequence: TGTGCCAGCAGCCAAGGGGCCTCCGGGACTCATAGCCGCCTCCTCTCCTACGAGCAGTACTTC. Encoded protein: CASSQGASGTHSRLLSYEQYF.

This clone turned up a few times. The chain links TRBV4-1 to TRBJ2-7; D is unclear. V was shortened by 0 bases and J by 12 bases, with 12 bases between the two germline ends. The germline V gene encodes CDR1 MGHRA and CDR2 YSYEKL. This CDR3 is 12 amino acids long. CDR3 protein: CASSQDQAVRYF. The CDR3 nucleotides are TGCGCCAGCAGCCAAGATCAGGCTGTGCGGTACTTC.

The V call is TRBV19, the J call TRBJ2-7; the match to TRBD1 covers 8 bases. V dropped 3 bases and J dropped 3; count of bases not matched to a gene: 4. The CDR3 runs to 14 residues. In germline, CDR1 is LNHDA, CDR2 SQIVND (reference sequence). The CDR3 DNA is TGTGCCAGTAGTATCGGGACAGGAGGCTACGAGCAGTACTTC. Amino acid sequence: CASSIGTGGYEQYF. The full variable domain, completed using reference TRBV19 and TRBJ2-7, is DGGITQSPKYLFRKEGQNVTLSCEQNLNHDAMYWYRQDPGQGLRLIYYSQIVNDFQKGDIAEGYSVSREKKESFPLTVTSAQKNPTAFYLCASSIGTGGYEQYFGPGTRLTVT.

The chain couples TRBV30 to TRBJ1-2; maybe TRBD1 (5 bases). Germline lookup yields CDR1 GTSNPN and CDR2 SVGIG (reference sequence). The CDR3 sequence is 13 residues long. The V end was cut by 2 bases, the J end by 3 bases, with 10 bases between. The CDR3 loop is CAWSRGRDYGYTF. The DNA for the CDR3 is TGTGCCTGGAGTCGGGGCCGGGACTATGGCTACACCTTC.

This chain connects TRBV6-1 to TRBJ1-3; unclear D gene. The CDR3 spans 13 residues. Per germline, CDR1 MNHNS and CDR2 SASEGT. V was pared by 5 bases and J by 2 bases, with 7 bases between. CDR3 nucleotide sequence: TGTGCCAGCAGTCTAGAACCTGGAAACACCATATATTTT. It specifies CASSLEPGNTIYF.

V usage is TRBV7-9 and J usage is TRBJ2-5; D is unclear. The V gene lost 5 bases and the J gene lost 3 bases, with 13 bases spanning the gap. The CDR3 totals 14 residues. Per germline, CDR1 SEHNR and CDR2 FQNEAQ (reference sequence). The CDR3 sequence is CASSTRPAKETQYF. DNA for the CDR3: TGTGCCAGCAGCACGCGACCGGCAAAAGAGACCCAGTACTTC.